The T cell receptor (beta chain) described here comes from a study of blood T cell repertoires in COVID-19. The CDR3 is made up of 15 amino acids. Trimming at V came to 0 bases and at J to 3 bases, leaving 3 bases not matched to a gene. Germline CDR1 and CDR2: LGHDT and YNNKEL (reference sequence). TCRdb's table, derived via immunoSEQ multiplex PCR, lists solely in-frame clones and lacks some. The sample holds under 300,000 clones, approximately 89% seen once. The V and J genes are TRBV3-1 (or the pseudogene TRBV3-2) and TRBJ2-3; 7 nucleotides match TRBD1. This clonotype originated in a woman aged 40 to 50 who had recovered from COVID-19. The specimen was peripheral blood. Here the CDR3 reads CASSQERGPTDTQYF. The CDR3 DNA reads TGTGCCAGCAGCCAAGAGAGGGGGCCAACAGATACGCAGTATTTT.